These 17 T cell receptor beta chains were sequenced from one sample in a study of T cell responses to AZD1222 COVID-19 vaccine. The table came from immunoSEQ multiplex PCR; TCRdb's copy has only in-frame clones and leaves some out. The table records roughly 200,000 clones, 85% to 95% of them present only once. Sample: peripheral blood, taken 28 days after the second dose of the MenACWY control vaccine. The source is an adult who received the MenACWY meningococcal vaccine as a control.

CDR3 protein: CSTGTSGSHEQFF. For the CDR3, the DNA is TGCAGCACCGGGACTAGCGGGTCCCATGAGCAGTTCTTC. The rearrangement links TRBV29-1 to TRBJ2-1; 12 nucleotides agree with TRBD2. V trimming: 8 bases; J trimming: 8 bases; junction bases outside the gene matches: 7. The CDR3 runs to 13 residues. CDR1 is SQVTM, CDR2 ANQGSEA, per germline.

The chain joins TRBV14 to TRBJ2-7; perhaps TRBD1 as D (7 bases). Trimming took 4 bases from V and 4 from J, leaving 17 bases between them. In germline, CDR1 is SGHDN, CDR2 FVKESK. CDR3 length equals 15 residues. The CDR3 loop reads CASSPAGAGGYEQYF. DNA of the CDR3: TGTGCCAGCAGCCCGGCAGGGGCAGGGGGGTACGAGCAGTACTTC.

The chain recombines TRBV6-5 with TRBJ2-2; D assignment may be TRBD1 or TRBD2 (5 bases each). This CDR3 region has 15 residues. The germline gives CDR1 MNHEY, CDR2 SVGAGI. Between the trimmed V and J ends, which lost 7 bases and 4 bases, there was a span of 16 bases. In nucleotides, the CDR3 is TGTGCCAGCAAGTCAACCGGGGCCGCCACCGGGGAGCTGTTTTTT. Protein product: CASKSTGAATGELFF.

The chain uses TRBV27 and TRBJ1-1; TRBD1 aligns across 8 bases. CDR1 MNHEY and CDR2 SMNVEV come from the germline V gene (reference sequence). V was pared by 8 bases and J by 5 bases, with 13 bases of the junction left unmatched. CDR3 length: 15 residues. The CDR3 DNA reads as TGTGCCAGCGGATTGAAGTGGGACAGGATGACTGAAGCTTTCTTT. It encodes CASGLKWDRMTEAFF.

This clone was seen a single time. The chain is built from TRBV6-6 and TRBJ2-7, with 8 bases fitting TRBD2. This CDR3 is built from 15 residues. Per germline, CDR1 MNHNY and CDR2 SVGAGI (reference sequence). With 4 bases clipped from V and 4 bases from J, the junction kept 9 bases outside the gene matches. Here the CDR3 DNA reads TGTGCCAGCAGTTCCCCGGGACTAGTGTCATACGAGCAGTACTTC. Translating it yields CASSSPGLVSYEQYF.

This chain connects TRBV19 to TRBJ2-7, with D possibly called TRBD1 or TRBD2 (5 bases each). This CDR3 comprises 14 residues. V lost 0 bases and J 2 bases, leaving 8 bases between the germline ends. Germline-derived CDR1 and CDR2 are LNHDA and SQIVND (reference sequence). The CDR3, as DNA: TGTGCCAGTAGTATAGAGGGGGACCCCTACGAGCAGTACTTC. This gives the protein CASSIEGDPYEQYF.

This sequence joins TRBV3-1 (or the pseudogene TRBV3-2) and TRBJ2-4, with 12 bases fitting TRBD2. This CDR3 has 16 residues. CDR1 is LGHDT, CDR2 YNNKEL, per germline (reference sequence). Trimming took 3 bases from V and 11 from J; bases not matched to a gene: 11. Here the CDR3 reads CASSQVGLAGGSLQYF. CDR3 nucleotide sequence: TGTGCCAGCAGCCAGGTTGGCCTAGCGGGAGGGTCCCTTCAGTACTTC.

The chain has TRBV7-2 and TRBJ1-5, with D unclear. The germline CDR1 and CDR2 sequences are SGHTA and FQGNSA. Trimming removed 5 bases at V and 0 bases at J, with 11 bases between. The CDR3 is 15 amino acids. CDR3 residues: CASSPEGLSNQPQHF. The CDR3 DNA is TGTGCCAGCAGCCCAGAAGGTCTTAGCAATCAGCCCCAGCATTTT.

The V call is TRBV3-1 (or the pseudogene TRBV3-2), the J call TRBJ1-5; D uncertain. CDR1 LGHDT and CDR2 YNNKEL come from the germline V gene (reference sequence). The V end lost 0 bases, the J end lost 6 bases, and 9 bases lay between the germline ends. The CDR3 extends over 14 amino acids. The CDR3 bases are TGTGCCAGCAGCCAAGATCAAATGGTTCAGCCCCAGCATTTT. It encodes CASSQDQMVQPQHF.

This chain links TRBV28 with TRBJ1-1; 9 nucleotides agree with TRBD1. Germline CDR1 is MDHEN and CDR2 is SYDVKM. After removal of 8 bases from V and 3 bases from J, the junction contained 7 bases not matched to a gene. CDR3 size: 14 residues. This CDR3 is CASFQQGADTEAFF. As DNA, the CDR3 is TGTGCCAGCTTCCAACAGGGGGCGGACACTGAAGCTTTCTTT.

The V and J genes are TRBV6-1 and TRBJ1-1; the D gene is possibly TRBD1 (6 bases). Per germline, CDR1 MNHNS and CDR2 SASEGT. This CDR3 has 14 amino acids. Between the trimmed V and J ends, which lost 3 bases and 5 bases, there was a span of 13 bases. DNA of the CDR3: TGTGCCAGCAGTGAGTCGACAGGAAGGACTGAAGCTTTCTTT. Protein product: CASSESTGRTEAFF.

The gene calls are TRBV7-8 and TRBJ2-7; D possibly corresponds to TRBD1 (6 bases). CDR3 length equals 16 residues. CDR1 is SGHVS, CDR2 FQNEAQ, per germline. Trimming shortened V by 0 bases and J by 3 bases, and 15 bases separated the two germline ends. The DNA of the CDR3 is TGTGCCAGCAGCTTAGCCGGCAGGGGCGAAGGCTACGAGCAGTACTTC. This gives the protein CASSLAGRGEGYEQYF.

V and J are TRBV6-2 or TRBV6-3 and TRBJ2-5; 8 nucleotides agree with TRBD2. The CDR3 consists of 15 residues. The trim removed 2 bases at V and 5 bases at J, leaving 7 bases unmatched. Germline V CDR1 and CDR2: MNHEY, SVGEGT. CDR3 in amino acids: CASSYMAGGHETQYF. The CDR3 nucleotides read TGTGCCAGCAGTTACATGGCGGGAGGACATGAGACCCAGTACTTC.

CDR3 amino acids: CASSSRVEGANEQYF. The CDR3 nucleotides are TGTGCCAGCAGCTCACGGGTTGAGGGGGCCAACGAGCAGTACTTC. V usage is TRBV11-3 and J usage is TRBJ2-7, with 7 bases aligning to TRBD1. The germline gives CDR1 SGHNT, CDR2 YENEEA. This CDR3 has 15 residues. With V trimmed by 4 bases and J by 5 bases, 11 bases remained unmatched.

J is TRBJ1-1 and V is TRBV27; D gene unclear. Trimming left V 0 bases short and J 3 bases short, with 11 bases between. CDR3 length: 15 residues. Germline-derived CDR1 and CDR2 are MNHEY and SMNVEV (reference sequence). CDR3 DNA sequence: TGTGCCAGCAGTTTATCGCCCTACGCGGACACTGAAGCTTTCTTT. Its protein is CASSLSPYADTEAFF.

The chain joins TRBV5-1 to TRBJ2-2, with D tentatively TRBD2 (5 bases). CDR3 length: 16 residues. V was cut by 1 base and J by 2 bases, with 12 bases left in between. CDR1 is SGHRS and CDR2 is YFSETQ in the germline V gene. The CDR3 region has the DNA TGCGCCAGCAGCTTGTATGGGCGGACTAACACCGGGGAGCTGTTTTTT. It specifies CASSLYGRTNTGELFF.

The chain is built from TRBV9 and TRBJ1-4; D unclear. CDR1 and CDR2 from the germline V gene are SGDLS and YYNGEE. With 0 bases removed from V and 8 bases from J, the gap between germline ends came to 17 bases. CDR3 size: 16 residues. The CDR3: CASSVVDGDPGEKLFF. Here the CDR3 DNA reads TGTGCCAGCAGCGTAGTGGATGGAGACCCCGGGGAAAAACTGTTTTTT. Supplemented by reference TRBV9 and TRBJ1-4, the full variable domain reads DSGVTQTPKHLITATGQRVTLRCSPRSGDLSVYWYQQSLDQGLQFLIQYYNGEERAKGNILERFSAQQFPDLHSELNLSSLELGDSALYFCASSVVDGDPGEKLFFGSGTQLSVL.